Sequencing of this T cell receptor (beta chain) was carried out in a study of OX40 agonist ivuxolimab in advanced cancers. For the wider study: Ivuxolimab, which targeted the costimulatory receptor OX40 (CD134), was an agonistic, fully human IgG2 monoclonal antibody. Intravenous ivuxolimab was administered to patients every 2 weeks at six dose levels: 0.01, 0.1, 0.3, 1.5, 3 and 10 mg/kg. Among the roughly 50 dose-escalation patients, around 19 had hepatocellular carcinoma, 15 melanoma, 9 renal cell carcinoma and 9 head and neck cancer. In the dose-escalation cohort, roughly 82% of patients were male, and the mean age was approximately 60 years with a range of roughly 20 to 80. Prior anti-PD-1, anti-PD-L1 or anti-CTLA-4 therapy was permitted, and checkpoint inhibitors had been received by less than 45% of dose-escalation patients. Three dose-escalation patients achieved partial responses, one with hepatocellular carcinoma and two with cutaneous melanoma. Peripheral TCRbeta sequencing was intended to test whether TCR sequence diversity was altered and clonal T-cell expansion was caused by ivuxolimab. The paper covers the monotherapy dose-escalation part of the phase I ivuxolimab trial, which included N ≈ 54 patients. Study-wide findings and limitations: Low levels of normalized T-cell clonal expansion were also seen in some patients who did not respond. Clonal expansion of both CD4+ and CD8+ blood T cells was observed from baseline to week 6 at doses 0.1 to 3.0 mg/kg. Antigen specificity was not determined for the clonally expanded peripheral T cells. Partial responders in the 0.1-3.0 mg/kg groups had among the lowest normalized peripheral clonal expansion, especially among CD8+ T cells. After ivuxolimab, CD8+ T cells had more expanded clones than CD4+ T cells on average.

The CDR3 runs 15 amino acids, cysteine and phenylalanine included. The entry retains the CDR3 DNA only, 45 bases that are in frame from base 1. The germline ends are 18 bases apart after V is trimmed by 9 bases and J by 0 bases. Based on the germline V gene, the CDR1 and CDR2 sequences are MNHNS and SASEGT. Genomic DNA was extracted from sorted cells for sequencing of the TCRbeta CDR3 region. TCRbeta CDR3 regions were sequenced using the immunoSEQ Assay. Entries here come from immuneACCESS through TCRdb and include only in-frame sequences with V and J called. Some clones fail to appear in such tables; in the studies checked, an unresolved V gene covers under half of the shortfall, and the cause of the remainder is unknown. Counted in this sample were about 55,000 clones; around 88% of them appeared once. The top ten clones comprise roughly an eighth of the sample. Concerning this clone itself: Its cognate antigen has yet to be identified. No much larger clone exists at a distance of one base, and base qualities are not known.

Patients with a history of autoimmune disease or receiving systemic immunosuppression were excluded from the trial. Peripheral blood for TCR sequencing was collected from all dose cohorts at baseline, on cycle 4 day 1, and on cycle 7 day 1. Samples came from an open-label, multicenter, first-in-human phase I dose-escalation trial of ivuxolimab. Adults with locally advanced or metastatic melanoma, renal cell, hepatocellular, or head and neck squamous cell carcinoma were enrolled in the trial. CD4+ and CD8+ T cells were sorted separately from peripheral blood before TCR sequencing. The V gene is TRBV6-1 and the J gene is TRBJ2-7; the D gene is perhaps TRBD2, on 6 matching bases. The input for sequencing was CD4+ or CD8+ T cells sorted from blood, taken in a trial of the OX40 agonist ivuxolimab. The origin of this receptor is an adult with an advanced solid tumor such as melanoma, head and neck, liver or kidney cancer. The CDR3 loop reads CASGMGGVVSYEQYF. The sequenced DNA: TGTGCCAGTGGAATGGGGGGAGTGGTCTCCTACGAGCAGTACTTC.